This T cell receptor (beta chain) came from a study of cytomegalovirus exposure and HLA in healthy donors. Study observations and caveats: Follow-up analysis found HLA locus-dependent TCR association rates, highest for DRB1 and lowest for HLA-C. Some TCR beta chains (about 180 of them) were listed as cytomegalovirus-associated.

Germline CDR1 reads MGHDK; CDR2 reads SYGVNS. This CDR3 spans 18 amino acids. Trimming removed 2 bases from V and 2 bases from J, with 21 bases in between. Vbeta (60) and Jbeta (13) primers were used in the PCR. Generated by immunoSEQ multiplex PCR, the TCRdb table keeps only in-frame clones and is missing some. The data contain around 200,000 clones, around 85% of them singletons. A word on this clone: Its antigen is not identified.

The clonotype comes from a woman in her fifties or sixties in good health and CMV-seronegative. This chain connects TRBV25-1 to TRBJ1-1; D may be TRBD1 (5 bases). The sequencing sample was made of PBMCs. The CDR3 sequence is CASSERGLVLGVNTEAFF. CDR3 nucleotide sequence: TGTGCCAGCAGTGAACGCGGCCTAGTTTTAGGGGTCAACACTGAAGCTTTCTTT.